A single sample is the source of the 3 T cell receptor beta chains below, sequenced in a study of shared clonotypes between healthy human individuals. Clones were read by immunoSEQ multiplex PCR, and TCRdb kept only the in-frame ones, dropping some. The table includes about 2.1 million clones, around 93% detected once. Naive CD8 populations comprised CD45RO-negative cells positively selected for CCR7, excluding terminally differentiated effector memory CD45RA+ cells. The sample comprised naive CD8+ T cells from PBMCs. The receptors shown here come from a man aged 18 to 35 in good health. Some clones in this sample may be carry-over from other donors' samples.

V usage is TRBV7-8 and J usage is TRBJ2-7, with 8 nucleotides matching TRBD1. Germline V gene lookup returns CDR1 SGHVS and CDR2 FQNEAQ. The trim removed 5 bases at V and 0 bases at J, leaving 6 bases unmatched. This CDR3 has 15 amino acids. The CDR3 DNA follows: TGTGCCAGCAGCCCGGCCGGGACAGGCTCCTACGAGCAGTACTTC. It encodes CASSPAGTGSYEQYF. Drawing the rest from reference TRBV7-8 and TRBJ2-7, the complete variable domain is GAGVSQSPRYKVAKRGQDVALRCDPISGHVSLFWYQQALGQGPEFLTYFQNEAQLDKSGLPSDRFFAERPEGSVSTLKIQRTQQEDSAVYLCASSPAGTGSYEQYFGPGTRLTVT.

To note about this clone: The sample contains more than one DNA sequence encoding this CDR3. J is TRBJ2-5 and V is TRBV28, with D perhaps being TRBD1 or TRBD2 (5 bases each). Trimming pared 6 bases from V and 5 bases from J, leaving 7 bases between. The CDR3 spans 11 residues. Germline V gene lookup returns CDR1 MDHEN and CDR2 SYDVKM. The CDR3 loop is CASSWGETQYF. In nucleotides, the CDR3 is TGTGCCAGCAGCTGGGGGGAGACCCAGTACTTC.

This chain connects TRBV29-1 to TRBJ2-1; 10 bases line up with TRBD2. Losses at the gene ends were 2 bases for V and 7 bases for J; bases not matched to a gene: 5. The CDR3 has 14 residues. Germline V gives CDR1 SQVTM, CDR2 ANQGSEA. CDR3 region: CSVERVAGGNEQFF. CDR3 bases: TGCAGCGTTGAAAGGGTAGCGGGAGGTAATGAGCAGTTCTTC.